These 10 T cell receptor beta chains originate from one sample sequenced in a study of regulatory T cells in long-lasting Graves disease. Library construction for TCR beta used iRepertoire HTBI primers and Arm-PCR of CDR3 regions. MiXCR, run by TCRdb on the multiplex PCR reads, gives a single entry per CDR3 protein. The data hold approximately 470,000 distinct CDR3 sequences, with under 25% observed a single time. Stated time point: persistent/refractory GD, antithyroid drugs over 5 years with positive TRAb. Following extraction of RNA from PBMCs, that RNA was used to make the TCR library. The sequenced sample was peripheral blood mononuclear cells (PBMCs), obtained when the disease was refractory, from a patient treated with antithyroid drugs. The receptor set was obtained from a female donor with Graves disease.

Concerning this clonotype itself: A much larger clone lies a single base off, so this may be a read error. The chain links TRBV6-1 to TRBJ1-2; D remains unclear. Germline values: CDR1 MNHNS, CDR2 SASEGT. The CDR3 has 12 residues. The CDR3: CASSLEKSGCTF. The DNA for the CDR3 is TGTGCCAGCAGTCTGGAGAAGAGCGGCTGCACCTTC.

The table lists this clonotype with many counts. This CDR3 reads CATSRELKELYTEAFF. CDR3 in DNA: TGTGCCACCAGCAGAGAGTTGAAGGAATTGTATACTGAAGCTTTCTTT. The chain joins TRBV15 to TRBJ1-1; D is unclear. Germline-derived CDR1 and CDR2 are LNHNV and YYDKDF (reference sequence). The CDR3 is 16 residues long. V gave up 0 bases and J gave up 5 bases, with 16 bases separating them.

The chain has TRBV9 and TRBJ2-3; D unclear. V was clipped by 0 bases and J by 4 bases, with 9 bases between them. The CDR3 has 14 amino acids. CDR1 SGDLS and CDR2 YYNGEE come from the germline V gene. In DNA, the CDR3 is TGTGCCAGCAGCGTAGGAGGAAATTCAGATACGCAGTATTTT. Translation gives CASSVGGNSDTQYF. Complete variable domain (other parts from reference TRBV9 and TRBJ2-3): DSGVTQTPKHLITATGQRVTLRCSPRSGDLSVYWYQQSLDQGLQFLIQYYNGEERAKGNILERFSAQQFPDLHSELNLSSLELGDSALYFCASSVGGNSDTQYFGPGTRLTVL.

Many counts were recorded for this clonotype. For the CDR3, the DNA is TGTGCCAGCAGCTGGGGACAGGGGGCCTACGAGCAGTACTTC. This gives the protein CASSWGQGAYEQYF. This chain uses TRBV11-1 with TRBJ2-7; 11 nucleotides agree with TRBD1. The CDR3 runs 14 residues. CDR1 and CDR2 from the germline V gene are SGHAT and FQDESV (reference sequence). V was clipped by 4 bases and J by 2 bases; unmatched bases: 1.

About this clonotype itself: It may be a read error: a sequence one base away is much more abundant. This sequence joins TRBV5-4 and TRBJ2-5, with a possible D match to TRBD2 (6 bases). Germline CDR1 SGHNT, CDR2 YYREEE (reference sequence). CDR3 size: 15 residues. The CDR3: CASSLPPGSGETQCF. CDR3 in DNA: TGTGCCAGCAGCTTGCCCCCGGGGTCGGGAGAGACCCAGTGCTTC.

This clonotype was found many times. V is TRBV12-5 and J is TRBJ1-1; no reliable D call. Germline V CDR1 and CDR2: LGHNT, FRNRAP. The CDR3 consists of 17 residues. Trimming cost V 2 bases and J 0 bases, with 16 bases left between them. The CDR3 DNA follows: TGTGCTAGTGGTTTGTTGTTGCCCGGGCTAATGAACACTGAAGCTTTCTTT. This sequence encodes CASGLLLPGLMNTEAFF.

This sequence joins TRBV7-9 and TRBJ2-1, with D perhaps TRBD2 (6 bases). Between the trimmed V and J ends, which lost 5 bases and 6 bases, there was a span of 17 bases. The CDR3 totals 15 residues. The germline V gene encodes CDR1 SEHNR and CDR2 FQNEAQ (reference sequence). The CDR3 DNA is TGTGCCAGCAGCCAGGGAGGTGCCATGGTCAATGAGCAGTTCTTC. This gives the protein CASSQGGAMVNEQFF.

Many counts were recorded for this clonotype. The rearrangement joins TRBV6-2 or TRBV6-3 to TRBJ1-2; 8 nucleotides match TRBD1. The CDR3 is made up of 16 amino acids. Trimming took 2 bases from V and 3 from J; bases not matched to a gene: 8. CDR1 is MNHEY, CDR2 SVGEGT, per germline. The CDR3 sequence: CASSYTLQGVDYGYTF. CDR3 nucleotide sequence: TGTGCCAGCAGTTACACCCTACAGGGGGTGGACTATGGCTACACCTTC.

This clonotype came up many times. The chain joins TRBV27 to TRBJ2-7, with TRBD2 matching 11 bases. Germline values: CDR1 MNHEY, CDR2 SMNVEV (reference sequence). This CDR3 comprises 15 residues. Unmatched junction bases numbered 5, after V lost 5 bases and J lost 2 bases. The CDR3 loop is CASSELAGGAYEQYF. CDR3 DNA sequence: TGTGCCAGCAGTGAGTTAGCGGGAGGGGCCTACGAGCAGTACTTC.

The J gene is TRBJ2-1, the V gene TRBV20-1, with 9 bases lining up with TRBD2. This CDR3 is built from 13 residues. Per the germline V gene, CDR1 is DFQATT and CDR2 is SNEGSKA (reference sequence). Unmatched junction bases numbered 4, after V lost 4 bases and J lost 6 bases. The CDR3 spells CSAIAGVSNEQFF. The CDR3 DNA is TGCAGTGCTATAGCGGGAGTCAGCAATGAGCAGTTCTTC.